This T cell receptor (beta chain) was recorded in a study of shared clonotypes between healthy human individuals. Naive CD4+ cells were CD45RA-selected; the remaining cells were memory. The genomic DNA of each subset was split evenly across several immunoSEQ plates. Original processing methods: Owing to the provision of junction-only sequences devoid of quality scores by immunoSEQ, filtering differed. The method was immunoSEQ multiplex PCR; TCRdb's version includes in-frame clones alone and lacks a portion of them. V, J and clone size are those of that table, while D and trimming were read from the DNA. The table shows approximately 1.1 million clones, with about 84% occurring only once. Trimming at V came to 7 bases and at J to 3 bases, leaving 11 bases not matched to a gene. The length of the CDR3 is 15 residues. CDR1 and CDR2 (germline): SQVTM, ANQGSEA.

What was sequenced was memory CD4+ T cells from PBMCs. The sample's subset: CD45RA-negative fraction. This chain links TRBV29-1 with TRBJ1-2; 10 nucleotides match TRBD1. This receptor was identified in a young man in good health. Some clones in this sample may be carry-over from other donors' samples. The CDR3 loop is CSASPWTGGDYGYTF. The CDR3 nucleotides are TGCAGCGCAAGCCCTTGGACAGGGGGGGACTATGGCTACACCTTC.